The 16 T cell receptor beta chains below come from one sample, sequenced in a study of blood T cells in healthy people across ages. The use of a sample-barcoded 5' primer and a J-beta primer mix characterized a second PCR of roughly 6 to 11 cycles. Via MiXCR, TCRdb re-called the 5' RACE reads, giving one row per CDR3 protein. The sample holds around 400,000 distinct CDR3 sequences, 45% to 65% seen once. The sequencing input was blood. These receptors came from a man aged 55 to 69 in good health.

There are many counts of this clonotype. This rearrangement joins TRBV20-1 to TRBJ2-7; a weak D match, TRBD1 (5 bases). The CDR3 sequence is 12 residues long. V lost 5 bases and J 1 base, leaving 9 bases between the germline ends. Germline CDR1 DFQATT, CDR2 SNEGSKA (reference sequence). The CDR3: CSAPGQSYEQYF. In DNA form, the CDR3 reads TGCAGTGCTCCCGGACAATCCTACGAGCAGTACTTC.

The sample holds many counts of this clonotype. This rearrangement joins TRBV7-8 to TRBJ1-2; D ambiguous. Germline CDR1 SGHVS, CDR2 FQNEAQ. V was pared by 4 bases and J by 0 bases, with 9 bases between. This CDR3 is 14 amino acids long. DNA of the CDR3: TGTGCCAGCAGCTGGATTGAACCTAACTATGGCTACACCTTC. Its protein product is CASSWIEPNYGYTF.

V is TRBV5-1 and J is TRBJ2-7; 7 positions agree with TRBD1. The CDR3 consists of 14 residues. J was trimmed by 5 bases and V by 0 bases; bases with no gene match: 5. The V gene's germline CDR1 is SGHRS and CDR2 YFSETQ. This chain's CDR3 is CASSLDRGNDEQYF. CDR3 bases: TGCGCCAGCAGCTTGGACAGGGGAAACGACGAGCAGTACTTC.

The CDR3, as DNA: TGTGCCAGCTCACCCGCGGGACTAGCGACCTACGAGCAGTACTTC. Translation: CASSPAGLATYEQYF. V is TRBV18 and J is TRBJ2-7, with 10 bases that match TRBD2. Germline lookup yields CDR1 KGHSH and CDR2 LQKENI. The CDR3 extends over 15 amino acids. The junction had 4 bases not matched to a gene; V was cut back by 3 bases and J by 2 bases.

This chain connects TRBV5-1 to TRBJ2-1; TRBD2 agrees at 9 bases. Germline V lookup: CDR1 SGHRS, CDR2 YFSETQ. The CDR3 is made up of 15 amino acids. With 4 bases clipped from V and 12 bases from J, the junction kept 14 bases outside the gene matches. CDR3 sequence: CASSTSSGAYHGQFF. The CDR3 DNA follows: TGCGCCAGCAGCACTTCTAGCGGGGCTTACCATGGGCAGTTCTTC.

This chain uses TRBV20-1 with TRBJ2-5; 8 nucleotides agree with TRBD2. The junction had 1 base not matched to a gene; V was cut back by 3 bases and J by 4 bases. The germline gives CDR1 DFQATT, CDR2 SNEGSKA (reference sequence). The CDR3 is made up of 12 amino acids. The CDR3 coding sequence is TGCAGTGCTAGTCTAGCGGGAGAGACCCAGTACTTC. Its protein product is CSASLAGETQYF.

The chain links TRBV5-1 to TRBJ1-2; D might be TRBD1 (5 bases). Trimming took 4 bases from V and 8 from J, leaving 18 bases between them. The CDR3 contains 14 residues. Germline loops: CDR1 SGHRS, CDR2 YFSETQ. CDR3 in DNA: TGCGCCAGCAGCACCAGGGATGCCCTTGGCGGCTACACCTTC. Its translation: CASSTRDALGGYTF.

V usage is TRBV11-1 and J usage is TRBJ2-4; no clear D. CDR1 SGHAT and CDR2 FQDESV come from the germline V gene (reference sequence). Trimming took off 7 bases at V and 8 bases at J, with 6 bases between the two ends. The CDR3 sequence is 10 residues long. The CDR3 sequence is CASTPHIQYF. Here the CDR3 DNA reads TGTGCCAGCACCCCGCACATTCAGTACTTC.

This clonotype was detected a few times. This may be a read error: a much more frequent sequence differs by one nucleotide. The V and J genes are TRBV20-1 and TRBJ2-1; D not resolved. Matching the DNA end better, TRBJ2-7 makes the J call doubtful. The germline V gene has CDR1 DFQATT and CDR2 SNEGSKA (reference sequence). The CDR3 runs to 15 residues. For the CDR3, the DNA is TGCAGTGCTAGAGATAATCAGTTATCAAACAATGAGCAGTACTTC. Translated: CSARDNQLSNNEQYF.

This chain uses TRBV20-1 with TRBJ1-1; no clear D. The CDR3 is made up of 13 amino acids. The V gene's germline CDR1 is DFQATT and CDR2 SNEGSKA (reference sequence). The V end lost 5 bases, the J end lost 1 base, and 11 bases lay between the germline ends. The CDR3 sequence: CSASGYTNTEAFF. CDR3 DNA sequence: TGCAGTGCTTCGGGTTATACGAACACTGAAGCTTTCTTT.

This clonotype occurred once. V usage is TRBV10-1 and J usage is TRBJ1-2; D remains unclear. Between the trimmed V and J ends, which lost 10 bases and 8 bases, there was a span of 23 bases. CDR3 length: 14 amino acids. From germline, CDR1 is WNHNN and CDR2 SYGVQD (reference sequence). Written as DNA, the CDR3 is TGCGCCACCCAAGAGGACTCCTCAAGGAGCGGCTACACCTTC. Protein product: CATQEDSSRSGYTF.

In the case of this clonotype: Possible read error: a much larger clone is one base away. The V gene is TRBV29-1, the J gene TRBJ1-2; D is perhaps TRBD1 (5 bases). CDR1 is SQVTM and CDR2 is ANQGSEA in the germline V gene. The CDR3 is 14 residues long. The CDR3 sequence is CSAEPAGRPYGYTF. In DNA, the CDR3 is TGCAGCGCTGAACCGGCGGGACGGCCATATGGCTACACCTTC.

On this clonotype: One base away lies a much larger clone, so this may be a sequencing read error. The genes are TRBV7-2 and TRBJ2-5; the D gene is possibly TRBD2 (7 bases). Germline V gives CDR1 SGHTA, CDR2 FQGNSA. The CDR3 loop spans 16 amino acids. Trimming stripped 5 bases from V and 1 base from J, with 17 bases between. The CDR3 DNA sequence: TGTGCCAGCAGCCCCTGGGTGAGGGGGGGCCAAGAGACCCAGTACTTC. This sequence encodes CASSPWVRGGQETQYF.

V is TRBV12-3 or TRBV12-4 and J is TRBJ2-1, with a tentative D call TRBD2 (5 bases). CDR3 size: 15 residues. V gave up 6 bases and J gave up 4 bases, with 16 bases separating them. For the CDR3, the DNA is TGTGCCAGCAGCCTAGTCCGGGAACGGTACAATGAGCAGTTCTTC. It translates to CASSLVRERYNEQFF.

This chain uses TRBV6-2 or TRBV6-3 with TRBJ2-3; 8 nucleotides align to TRBD1. Germline loops: CDR1 MNHEY, CDR2 SVGEGT. Trimming cost V 7 bases and J 3 bases; bases outside gene matches: 6. The length of the CDR3 is 14 residues. CDR3 DNA: TGTGCCAGCAAGAAGACAGGGGTAACAGATACGCAGTATTTT. This translates into CASKKTGVTDTQYF.

This rearrangement joins TRBV29-1 to TRBJ1-2, with 10 bases that match TRBD1. The germline V gene encodes CDR1 SQVTM and CDR2 ANQGSEA. Losses at the gene ends were 3 bases for V and 6 bases for J; bases not matched to a gene: 7. The CDR3 contains 14 residues. CDR3 sequence (DNA): TGCAGCGTTGAGGACAGGGGGGCAGGTCATGGCTACACCTTC. This gives the protein CSVEDRGAGHGYTF. Full variable domain (remainder filled in from reference TRBV29-1 and TRBJ1-2): SAVISQKPSRDICQRGTSLTIQCQVDSQVTMMFWYRQQPGQSLTLIATANQGSEATYESGFVIDKFPISRPNLTFSTLTVSNMSPEDSSIYLCSVEDRGAGHGYTFGSGTRLTVV.